These 20 T cell receptor beta chains were sequenced from one sample in a study of vaccination and CD4 T cells after COVID-19. These TCRs are of unknown antigen specificity. Cultured CD4+ T cells had their DNA profiled by the Oncomine TCR Beta short-read assay. TCRdb independently ran MiXCR on the PCR reads; one entry per CDR3 protein. The sample contains about 10,000 distinct CDR3 sequences, under 30% of which appear only once. Treatment: approximately 9-day PBMC culture with coronavirus spike peptide pools or control peptides (ViraFEST assay). The sample was CD4+ T cells from blood, cultured in vitro, taken after SARS-CoV-2 vaccination. The receptors stem from a human donor who had recovered from COVID-19.

The genes are TRBV7-2 and TRBJ1-1; possible D gene TRBD1, 6 bases. V gave up 1 base and J gave up 0 bases, with 12 bases separating them. This CDR3 comprises 16 residues. Germline CDR1 SGHTA, CDR2 FQGNSA. The CDR3 protein is CASSLGGGLMNTEAFF. The CDR3 DNA reads TGTGCCAGCAGCTTAGGCGGGGGGCTCATGAACACTGAAGCTTTCTTT.

In regard to this clonotype: A clone one base away is much larger, so this may be a read error. The chain has TRBV4-3 and TRBJ2-2; tentative D call: TRBD1 (6 bases). Germline CDR1 and CDR2: LGHNA and YSLEER. The CDR3 has 15 residues. CDR3 sequence: CASSLIAGDTGELVF. CDR3 in DNA: TGCGCCAGCAGCCTAATCGCCGGGGACACCGGGGAGCTGGTTTTT.

This clonotype was seen only a few times. V gene TRBV25-1 combines with J gene TRBJ2-7, with unresolved D. Germline V gene sequence: CDR1 MGHDK, CDR2 SYGVNS. Trimming removed 6 bases at V and 3 bases at J, with 15 bases between. The CDR3 spans 14 residues. CDR3 coding DNA: TGTGCCAGCAGCCCTGTAATGTTGGACTACGAGCAGTACTTC. It translates to CASSPVMLDYEQYF.

This clonotype has more than one count but fewer than ten. The rearrangement joins TRBV20-1 to TRBJ1-1; D is undetermined. Germline CDR1 and CDR2: DFQATT and SNEGSKA (reference sequence). The CDR3 is 11 residues long. Trimming left V 1 base short and J 1 base short, with 1 base between. CDR3 amino acids: CSARGNTEAFF. CDR3 nucleotides: TGCAGTGCTAGAGGGAACACTGAAGCTTTCTTT.

This clonotype has more than one count but fewer than ten. The chain couples TRBV20-1 to TRBJ2-5, with unresolved D. Trimming left V 2 bases short and J 1 base short, with 8 bases between. The CDR3 is made up of 13 amino acids. Germline V gene lookup returns CDR1 DFQATT and CDR2 SNEGSKA (reference sequence). CDR3 loop: CSARLEIQETQYF. CDR3 nucleotides: TGCAGTGCTAGACTCGAGATCCAAGAGACCCAGTACTTC.

This clonotype showed up just a few times. The rearrangement joins TRBV7-6 to TRBJ1-2; TRBD1 matches 8 bases. The junction had 11 bases not matched to a gene; V was cut back by 6 bases and J by 5 bases. The CDR3 covers 15 residues. CDR1 is SGHVS and CDR2 is FNYEAQ in the germline V gene. The CDR3 nucleotides are TGTGCCAGCAGTTTCCAGACAGGGGCCATTTATGGCTACACCTTC. The encoded protein is CASSFQTGAIYGYTF.

This rearrangement joins TRBV6-5 to TRBJ2-7; D possibly matches TRBD1 or TRBD2 (6 bases each). This CDR3 is built from 14 residues. CDR1 and CDR2 (germline): MNHEY, SVGAGI. V was clipped by 2 bases and J by 2 bases, with 10 bases between them. The CDR3 spells CASSYQGRTYEQYF. The DNA for the CDR3 is TGTGCCAGCAGTTACCAGGGGAGGACCTACGAGCAGTACTTC.

This chain uses TRBV27 with TRBJ2-7; D might be TRBD1 (6 bases). V lost 7 bases, J lost 4 bases, and 17 bases lay in between. The CDR3 consists of 14 residues. Germline V gene sequence: CDR1 MNHEY, CDR2 SMNVEV (reference sequence). CDR3 sequence: CASTPVQGDYEQYF. Here the CDR3 DNA reads TGTGCCAGCACACCGGTACAGGGAGATTACGAGCAGTACTTC.

In this sample, this clonotype turned up a few times. This rearrangement joins TRBV6-1 to TRBJ1-5, with unresolved D. The CDR3 is made up of 13 amino acids. The germline V and J ends were trimmed by 4 bases and 0 bases, with 4 bases remaining between them. The germline CDR1 and CDR2 sequences are MNHNS and SASEGT. This chain's CDR3 is CASSVSSNQPQHF. DNA for the CDR3: TGTGCCAGCAGTGTCAGTAGCAATCAGCCCCAGCATTTT.

The gene calls are TRBV30 and TRBJ1-4; TRBD1 is a possible D gene (5 bases). CDR3 length: 12 amino acids. Germline V CDR1 and CDR2: GTSNPN, SVGIG (reference sequence). V gave up 8 bases and J gave up 8 bases, with 15 bases separating them. CDR3 sequence: CAQQGIGEKLFF. CDR3 DNA: TGTGCCCAGCAGGGCATCGGGGAAAAACTGTTTTTT.

The chain links TRBV30 to TRBJ1-1, with D unresolved. The CDR3 consists of 11 residues. With 3 bases removed from V and 1 base from J, the gap between germline ends came to 3 bases. CDR1 GTSNPN and CDR2 SVGIG come from the germline V gene (reference sequence). The CDR3 reads CAWRSNTEAFF. For the CDR3, the DNA is TGTGCCTGGAGATCGAACACTGAAGCTTTCTTT.

The genes are TRBV7-3 and TRBJ2-2, with 10 bases lining up with TRBD2. V was clipped by 1 base and J by 6 bases; unmatched bases: 29. This CDR3 is 24 amino acids long. Germline assignment: CDR1 SGHTA and CDR2 FQGTGA. The CDR3 is CASSLMALRGQGLAGERGAGELFF. DNA of the CDR3: TGTGCCAGCAGCTTAATGGCCCTCAGGGGGCAGGGGCTAGCGGGAGAAAGAGGCGCCGGGGAGCTGTTTTTT.

V gene TRBV6-1 combines with J gene TRBJ1-2; D might be TRBD1 (5 bases). Germline CDR1 reads MNHNS; CDR2 reads SASEGT. Between the trimmed V and J ends, which lost 1 base and 7 bases, there was a span of 10 bases. This CDR3 has 13 amino acids. The CDR3 nucleotides read TGTGCCAGCAGTGAAGTCGGGGGTCCTGGCTACACCTTC. Translation gives CASSEVGGPGYTF.

The rearrangement joins TRBV7-9 to TRBJ2-7; TRBD2 matches 7 bases. Germline V CDR1 and CDR2: SEHNR, FQNEAQ (reference sequence). The junction had 24 bases not matched to a gene; V was cut back by 7 bases and J by 3 bases. The CDR3 loop spans 19 amino acids. The CDR3 bases are TGTGCCAGCATTGGGGGGTTTGGTCGAGAGGCGGGAGTAGACTACGAGCAGTACTTC. This encodes CASIGGFGREAGVDYEQYF.

This clonotype was counted a few times. The chain joins TRBV7-2 to TRBJ2-3; 8 bases align to TRBD1. This CDR3 is 13 amino acids long. CDR1 is SGHTA and CDR2 is FQGNSA in the germline V gene. V lost 5 bases, J lost 4 bases, and 2 bases stayed unmatched. CDR3 DNA: TGTGCCAGCAGCAAGACAGGGGCAGATACGCAGTATTTT. Amino acids: CASSKTGADTQYF.

V is TRBV6-1 and J is TRBJ2-7; D gene ambiguous. Germline-derived CDR1 and CDR2 are MNHNS and SASEGT. The ends were cut back, 2 bases at V and 4 bases at J, with 12 bases in the middle. The CDR3 spans 14 residues. This CDR3 is CASSETVIGYEQYF. In nucleotides, the CDR3 is TGTGCCAGCAGTGAAACGGTCATCGGTTACGAGCAGTACTTC.

This clonotype was counted only a few times. This chain joins TRBV30 and TRBJ1-3, with TRBD1 matching over 9 bases. Trimming cost V 3 bases and J 1 base; bases outside gene matches: 1. This CDR3 has 14 residues. Germline assignment: CDR1 GTSNPN and CDR2 SVGIG (reference sequence). This CDR3 reads CAWRGTGSGNTIYF. For the CDR3, the DNA is TGTGCCTGGAGGGGGACAGGGTCTGGAAACACCATATATTTT. The whole variable domain, remainder taken from reference TRBV30 and TRBJ1-3, is SQTIHQWPATLVQPVGSPLSLECTVEGTSNPNLYWYRQAAGRGLQLLFYSVGIGQISSEVPQNLSASRPQDRQFILSSKKLLLSDSGFYLCAWRGTGSGNTIYFGEGSWLTVV.

This clonotype was observed once. The rearrangement uses TRBV6-2 or TRBV6-3 and TRBJ1-1; 8 bases match TRBD1. CDR1 and CDR2 (germline): MNHEY, SVGEGT. V shed 0 bases and J 6 bases; nucleotides not matched to a gene: 6. The CDR3 is 15 residues long. In nucleotides, the CDR3 is TGTGCCAGCAGTTACTCGCGGGACAGGAAATCTGAAGCTTTCTTT. It translates to CASSYSRDRKSEAFF.

The chain is built from TRBV6-2 or TRBV6-3 and TRBJ1-1, with unresolved D. Germline V lookup: CDR1 MNHEY, CDR2 SVGEGT. V was trimmed by 0 bases and J by 5 bases, leaving 16 bases between them. The CDR3 totals 16 residues. The CDR3, as DNA: TGTGCCAGCAGTTACTCGAAAGGGCGGTTTTGGACTGAAGCTTTCTTT. Residues: CASSYSKGRFWTEAFF.

The J gene is TRBJ2-3, the V gene TRBV7-7; 7 nucleotides line up with TRBD1. Germline V gene sequence: CDR1 SSHAT, CDR2 FNYEAQ (reference sequence). V shed 5 bases and J 2 bases; nucleotides not matched to a gene: 7. The CDR3 has 15 amino acids. CDR3 amino acids: CASSTRQGSTDTQYF. The CDR3 coding sequence is TGTGCCAGCAGCACACGACAGGGATCCACAGATACGCAGTATTTT.